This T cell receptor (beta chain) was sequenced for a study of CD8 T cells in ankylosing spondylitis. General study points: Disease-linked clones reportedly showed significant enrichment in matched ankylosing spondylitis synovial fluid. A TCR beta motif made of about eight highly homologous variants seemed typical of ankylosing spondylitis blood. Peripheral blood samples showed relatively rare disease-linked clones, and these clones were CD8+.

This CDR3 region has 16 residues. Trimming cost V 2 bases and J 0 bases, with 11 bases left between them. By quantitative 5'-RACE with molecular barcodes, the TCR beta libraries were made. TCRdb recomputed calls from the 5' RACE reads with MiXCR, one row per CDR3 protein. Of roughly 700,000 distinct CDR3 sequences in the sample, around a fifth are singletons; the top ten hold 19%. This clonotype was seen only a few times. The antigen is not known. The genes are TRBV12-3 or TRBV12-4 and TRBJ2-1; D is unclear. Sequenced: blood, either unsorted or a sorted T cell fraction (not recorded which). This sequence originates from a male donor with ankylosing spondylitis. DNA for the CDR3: TGTGCCAGCAGTTTACCTTCACCAAGCTCCTACAATGAGCAGTTCTTC. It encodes CASSLPSPSSYNEQFF.